One and the same sample provided the 21 T cell receptor beta chains below, sequenced in a study of T-cell memory formation after mild COVID-19. TCRdb re-analysed the 5' RACE reads in MiXCR, keeping a single row per CDR3 protein. The sample includes 400,000 to 550,000 distinct CDR3 sequences, more than 20% of them seen just once. Sequenced: PBMCs or a T cell subset sorted from them (not recorded which). These receptors were obtained from an adult woman who had mild COVID-19 (a few samples of this study predate the infection). Cell type and time point are not known.

The V and J genes are TRBV7-9 and TRBJ1-2; 8 nucleotides line up with TRBD1. The germline V gene has CDR1 SEHNR and CDR2 FQNEAQ (reference sequence). CDR3 length equals 14 residues. V trimming: 1 base; J trimming: 5 bases; junction bases outside the gene matches: 3. The CDR3 sequence is CASSLEGDRYGYTF. The CDR3 DNA sequence: TGTGCCAGCAGCTTAGAAGGGGACAGGTATGGCTACACCTTC.

The chain uses TRBV6-2 or TRBV6-3 and TRBJ1-1, with a weak D call TRBD1 (5 bases). The ends were cut back, 6 bases at V and 1 base at J, with 15 bases in the middle. Germline lookup yields CDR1 MNHEY and CDR2 SVGEGT. CDR3 size: 15 residues. The CDR3, as DNA: TGTGCCAGCAGATCCGAGGGGCGGCAGAACACTGAAGCTTTCTTT. It yields the protein CASRSEGRQNTEAFF.

The gene calls are TRBV5-5 and TRBJ2-2; the D gene is possibly TRBD2 (6 bases). CDR3 length: 16 residues. The V gene lost 0 bases and the J gene lost 8 bases, with 17 bases spanning the gap. The V gene's germline CDR1 is SGHKS and CDR2 YYEKEE (reference sequence). CDR3 coding DNA: TGTGCCAGCAGCTTGGAAGTGTGGACTACCGGGGGGGAGCTGTTTTTT. Translation gives CASSLEVWTTGGELFF.

Many counts were recorded for this clonotype. This chain joins TRBV29-1 and TRBJ1-2; a possible D gene is TRBD1 (6 bases). Trimming took 4 bases from V and 0 from J, leaving 12 bases between them. The CDR3 has 14 amino acids. The germline V gene encodes CDR1 SQVTM and CDR2 ANQGSEA. CDR3 DNA: TGCAGCGTTGTTCCGGGGGGCACTAACTATGGCTACACCTTC. Protein product: CSVVPGGTNYGYTF.

The chain couples TRBV20-1 to TRBJ2-5; 10 positions agree with TRBD2. Germline assignment: CDR1 DFQATT and CDR2 SNEGSKA (reference sequence). The CDR3 consists of 15 residues. Losses at the gene ends were 4 bases for V and 3 bases for J; bases not matched to a gene: 8. CDR3 residues: CSAIPGLANKETQYF. The CDR3 DNA follows: TGCAGTGCTATACCGGGACTAGCGAATAAAGAGACCCAGTACTTC.

The chain recombines TRBV4-1 with TRBJ2-6; TRBD2 matches 8 bases. The CDR3 loop spans 19 amino acids. Germline V CDR1 and CDR2: MGHRA, YSYEKL. The V segment lost 4 bases and the J segment 0 bases; nucleotides outside the gene matches: 11. CDR3 bases: TGCGCCAGCAGCCTAACCGGGGGGGGACCCTCCTCTGGGGCCAACGTCCTGACTTTC. Protein product: CASSLTGGGPSSGANVLTF.

V and J are TRBV6-7 and TRBJ1-2, with TRBD1 identical over 8 bases. TRBV6-7 is known as an ORF, though its function is uncertain. The CDR3 sequence is 15 residues long. The junction had 7 bases not matched to a gene; V was cut back by 2 bases and J by 5 bases. The CDR3 here is CASSYEDRVYYGYTF. CDR3 DNA sequence: TGTGCCAGCAGTTACGAGGACAGGGTCTATTATGGCTACACCTTC.

The CDR3 DNA sequence: TGCGCCAGCAGCTCCCCTGCAGGCGGTGGGGCCTACGAGCAGTACTTC. This translates into CASSSPAGGGAYEQYF. The chain links TRBV5-1 to TRBJ2-7, with D hard to call. Germline CDR1 SGHRS, CDR2 YFSETQ. V was pared by 3 bases and J by 2 bases, with 18 bases between. This CDR3 comprises 16 residues.

V and J are TRBV19 and TRBJ2-4; D possibly corresponds to TRBD1 (6 bases). This CDR3 region has 15 residues. Trimming left V 5 bases short and J 0 bases short, with 11 bases between. Per the germline V gene, CDR1 is LNHDA and CDR2 is SQIVND (reference sequence). Here the CDR3 DNA reads TGTGCCAGTAGTGATCAGGGGATAGCCAAAAACATTCAGTACTTC. As protein: CASSDQGIAKNIQYF.

The chain has TRBV7-7 and TRBJ2-2; TRBD2 aligns across 10 bases. CDR3 size: 16 residues. CDR1 is SSHAT and CDR2 is FNYEAQ in the germline V gene (reference sequence). Trimming at V came to 5 bases and at J to 4 bases, leaving 7 bases not matched to a gene. CDR3 in DNA: TGTGCCAGCAGCCTTAGCGGGGGGTCCTCCACCGGGGAGCTGTTTTTT. Residues: CASSLSGGSSTGELFF.

This clonotype was counted only a few times. This chain uses TRBV7-6 with TRBJ1-1; the match to TRBD1 covers 8 bases. Trimming removed 4 bases from V and 4 bases from J; junction bases left unmatched: 5. The CDR3 is 14 amino acids. Germline V lookup: CDR1 SGHVS, CDR2 FNYEAQ. The CDR3 loop is CASSSTGVLTEAFF. DNA of the CDR3: TGTGCCAGCAGCTCGACAGGGGTGCTCACTGAAGCTTTCTTT.

The chain joins TRBV3-1 to TRBJ1-5, with no clear D. Germline-derived CDR1 and CDR2 are LGHDT and YNNKEL (reference sequence). Between the trimmed V and J ends, which lost 4 bases and 3 bases, there was a span of 10 bases. This CDR3 is 14 amino acids long. DNA for the CDR3: TGTGCCAGCAGCCTCTCGGCAGTCAATCAGCCCCAGCATTTT. It translates to CASSLSAVNQPQHF. Full variable domain (missing parts from reference TRBV3-1 and TRBJ1-5): DTAVSQTPKYLVTQMGNDKSIKCEQNLGHDTMYWYKQDSKKFLKIMFSYNNKELIINETVPNRFSPKSPDKAHLNLHINSLELGDSAVYFCASSLSAVNQPQHFGDGTRLSIL.

This clonotype was picked up a small number of times. The CDR3 loop is CASSDWQETQYF. The CDR3 bases are TGCGCCAGCTCGGACTGGCAAGAGACCCAGTACTTC. J is TRBJ2-5 and V is TRBV5-1; TRBD2 might be the D (5 bases). CDR1 and CDR2 (germline): SGHRS, YFSETQ. The CDR3 runs to 12 residues. V was clipped by 7 bases and J by 2 bases, with 9 bases between them. Complete variable domain (other parts from reference TRBV5-1 and TRBJ2-5): KAGVTQTPRYLIKTRGQQVTLSCSPISGHRSVSWYQQTPGQGLQFLFEYFSETQRNKGNFPGRFSGRQFSNSRSEMNVSTLELGDSALYLCASSDWQETQYFGPGTRLLVL.

The rearrangement links TRBV5-8 to TRBJ2-7; D perhaps matches TRBD2 (5 bases). Germline lookup yields CDR1 SGHTS and CDR2 YDEGEE. This CDR3 has 15 residues. Trimming shortened V by 0 bases and J by 0 bases, and 10 bases separated the two germline ends. CDR3 nucleotide sequence: TGTGCCAGCAGCTTGGCCGGACTGAACTCCTACGAGCAGTACTTC. Residues: CASSLAGLNSYEQYF.

The chain links TRBV3-1 to TRBJ1-1; no firm D call. CDR3 size: 15 residues. With 1 base removed from V and 4 bases from J, the gap between germline ends came to 13 bases. CDR1 and CDR2 from the germline V gene are LGHDT and YNNKEL (reference sequence). CDR3 DNA sequence: TGTGCCAGCAGCCAAGTTACCCTGGTAGGCACTGAAGCTTTCTTT. Translating gives CASSQVTLVGTEAFF.

The chain joins TRBV12-3 or TRBV12-4 to TRBJ2-3; 8 bases map to TRBD2. V was pared by 6 bases and J by 1 base, with 9 bases of the junction left unmatched. The CDR3 sequence is 16 residues long. The CDR3 region is CASRSTAGEGTDTQYF. The DNA for the CDR3 is TGTGCCAGCAGATCGACAGCGGGAGAGGGCACAGATACGCAGTATTTT.

This clonotype was seen only a few times. The chain has TRBV7-9 and TRBJ2-2, with 7 positions matching TRBD1. CDR1 SEHNR and CDR2 FQNEAQ come from the germline V gene (reference sequence). This CDR3 is 15 amino acids long. V trimming: 5 bases; J trimming: 6 bases; junction bases outside the gene matches: 9. This CDR3 is CASSPGTVSAGELFF. The CDR3 coding sequence is TGTGCCAGCAGCCCCGGGACAGTTTCTGCCGGGGAGCTGTTTTTT.

This clonotype was counted a few times. The chain combines TRBV7-8 with TRBJ2-6; D may be TRBD1 (5 bases). The germline V and J ends were trimmed by 4 bases and 0 bases, with 16 bases remaining between them. Germline V lookup: CDR1 SGHVS, CDR2 FQNEAQ. CDR3 length: 18 amino acids. CDR3 DNA sequence: TGTGCCAGCAGCTCCCATCCGACAGCCCGCTCTGGGGCCAACGTCCTGACTTTC. Translated: CASSSHPTARSGANVLTF. The complete variable domain, with remaining parts taken from reference TRBV7-8 and TRBJ2-6, reads GAGVSQSPRYKVAKRGQDVALRCDPISGHVSLFWYQQALGQGPEFLTYFQNEAQLDKSGLPSDRFFAERPEGSVSTLKIQRTQQEDSAVYLCASSSHPTARSGANVLTFGAGSRLTVL.

The J gene is TRBJ2-3, the V gene TRBV3-1; 7 bases match TRBD2. This CDR3 contains 16 residues. CDR1 and CDR2 (germline): LGHDT, YNNKEL (reference sequence). Losses at the gene ends were 0 bases for V and 6 bases for J; bases not matched to a gene: 9. CDR3 in amino acids: CASSQDGGRASDTQYF. CDR3 sequence (DNA): TGTGCCAGCAGCCAAGATGGAGGGAGGGCCAGCGATACGCAGTATTTT.

The chain uses TRBV24-1 and TRBJ2-3, with a weak D call TRBD1 (7 bases). V was clipped by 3 bases and J by 5 bases, with 17 bases between them. The length of the CDR3 is 16 residues. The germline V gene encodes CDR1 KGHDR and CDR2 SFDVKD. CDR3 sequence: CATSDTHRGLGDTQYF. CDR3 DNA sequence: TGTGCCACCAGTGATACTCACAGGGGACTGGGAGATACGCAGTATTTT.

This chain connects TRBV30 to TRBJ2-1, with no clear D. V lost 4 bases, J lost 2 bases, and 12 bases lay in between. CDR3 size: 14 residues. Germline lookup yields CDR1 GTSNPN and CDR2 SVGIG (reference sequence). CDR3 amino acids: CAWTRVTPYNEQFF. The CDR3 DNA is TGTGCCTGGACCCGGGTTACCCCCTACAATGAGCAGTTCTTC.